A selection of T cell receptor beta chains follows, all from one sample in a study of blood T cell repertoires in COVID-19. Measured with immunoSEQ multiplex PCR; TCRdb has only the in-frame clones, and not every one. Of fewer than 450,000 clones in the sample, about 88% were seen once. The sequenced sample was peripheral blood. The source is a woman in her sixties or seventies with COVID-19, enrolled during active disease. CDR3s include the opening cysteine and the closing phenylalanine or tryptophan. D genes are given only for firm matches.

v_call d_call cdr3_aa
TRBV14 TRBD1 CASSRGTGALQETQYF
TRBV5-1 . CASRIRDGYTF
TRBV14 TRBD1 CASSQSTGNEAFF
TRBV6-6 TRBD1 CASSDRDRGVYGYTF
TRBV7-3 TRBD2 CASSLSSGADTGELFF
TRBV19 . CASSITSPGELFF
TRBV2 . CASRTLEGSNTEAFF
TRBV7-2 . CASSRRQGTTEAFF
TRBV10-3 TRBD1 CAINQGAGEAFF
TRBV5-6 TRBD1 CASSLAPDRGYEQYF
TRBV9 TRBD2 CASSVEGSGGAYETQYF
TRBV19 . CASARGFFYEQYF
TRBV19 TRBD1 CASSIDGTGTQPQHF
TRBV27 . CASSPLGRSPYGYTF
TRBV10-3 . CAISDSPGRGIGYTF
TRBV28 TRBD1 CATSPSTGTGELFF
TRBV9 TRBD1 CASSVAPQGGTEAFF
TRBV6-5 . CASSNQDSFYGYTF
TRBV2 . CASSRGLPLAKNIQYF
TRBV2 TRBD2 CASSLAEETQYF
TRBV5-6 TRBD1 CASSFGQGTEAFF
TRBV5-4 TRBD1 CASSPLGQGYNEQFF
TRBV27 . CASTATGSGGYTF
TRBV27 TRBD1 CASSPARTGSSYNEQFF
TRBV28 TRBD1 CASSPLQGGWEKLFF
TRBV9 TRBD1 CASSASTGGLQPQHF
TRBV6-9 . CASSSKDRLLTEAFF
TRBV19 . CASSLTIYNEQFF
TRBV10-1 . CASSPPQETQYF
TRBV12-5 TRBD1 CASGLVAGGFNQPQHF
TRBV2 . CASSETTGDTQYF
TRBV5-1 TRBD1 CASSFSGGATEAFF
TRBV5-1 . CASSWGGEVTEAFF
TRBV19 TRBD2 CASSISGARDEQYF
TRBV4-3 . CASSQGGVTYEQYF
TRBV20-1 . CSASGGGVDQPQHF
TRBV2 TRBD1 CASRGDRGNTEAFF
TRBV29-1 TRBD1 CSVCDGTGVETQYF
TRBV28 . CASSSRPSLGGAFF
TRBV27 TRBD1 CASRFQGAPYEQYF
TRBV5-1 TRBD2 CASSRTSGTYEQYF
TRBV29-1 . CSVARQASYGYTF
TRBV24-1 . CATSSNQGLDYTF
TRBV24-1 . CATSDFAGQGYGYTF
TRBV30 TRBD1 CALTTDRGSEAFF
TRBV3-1/TRBV3-2 TRBD1 CASSHPDRVGTGELFF
TRBV9 TRBD1 CASSVMTGGTDTQYF
TRBV20-1 . CSARERFQYF
TRBV19 . CASRLTGLDEKLFF
TRBV14 . CASSQDRGGAAGYTF
TRBV7-9 . CASSQNNEQFF